The rows below give T cell receptor beta chains drawn from one sample of a study of CD8+ T cells in alopecia areata. Some clones are missing from TCRdb's copy, which holds only in-frame ones; the method was immunoSEQ multiplex PCR. The repertoire has about 200,000 clones, roughly 60% of them found once; the top ten carry over 0.9%. Sample: CD4+ T cells sorted from blood, taken at week 24, from a patient treated with tofacitinib. These receptors were collected from a human donor with alopecia areata. The CDR3 runs from the conserved cysteine through the conserved F or W. D genes are given only for firm matches. Size is omitted from some rows. Given values are once, few, many or a class for expanded clones.

TGTGCCAGCAGCAGAGCAGGGGGCGCGAGTCTAGATGGCTACACCTTC,CASSRAGGASLDGYTF,TRBV5-6,TRBJ1-2,-,TRBD1
TGTGCCAGCAGTGACCCGGGGGCGAAACAGTTCTTC,CASSDPGAKQFF,TRBV25-1,TRBJ2-1,-,-
TGCAGCGCCGGATACGGGCCCTACGAGCAGTACTTC,CSAGYGPYEQYF,TRBV29-1,TRBJ2-7,-,-
TGTGCCAGCAGCTTGGGGCCGGGACAGGGTAATGAAAAACTGTTTTTT,CASSLGPGQGNEKLFF,TRBV5-4,TRBJ1-4,few,TRBD1
TGTGCCAGTACCAGGGGCACAGATACGCAGTATTTT,CASTRGTDTQYF,TRBV19,TRBJ2-3,-,-
TGTGCCAGCAGCGACACAGGACAGGGGGCAGATACGCAGTATTTT,CASSDTGQGADTQYF,TRBV5-6,TRBJ2-3,-,TRBD1
TGTGCCAGCAGTGAATTCGGGGTCAGGTACGAGCAGTACTTC,CASSEFGVRYEQYF,TRBV25-1,TRBJ2-7,-,-
TGTGCCAGCAGCTTGGCGGGGCCAAACGAGCAGTACTTC,CASSLAGPNEQYF,TRBV7-2,TRBJ2-7,-,-
TGTGCCAGCAGTGGGGGGGCATTAAGAGGCTACACCTTC,CASSGGALRGYTF,TRBV27,TRBJ1-2,-,-
TGCGCCAGCAGCCAAGATGTTCTCGCCTTCAATCAGCCCCAGCATTTT,CASSQDVLAFNQPQHF,TRBV4-3,TRBJ1-5,-,-
TGCGCCAGCAGCTTGGCCCCCATCAGCAGGGTCAATCAGCCCCAGCATTTT,CASSLAPISRVNQPQHF,TRBV5-1,TRBJ1-5,-,-
TGTGCCTGGAGGCCCGGAAGCACGATCTATGGCTACACCTTC,CAWRPGSTIYGYTF,TRBV30,TRBJ1-2,-,-
TGTGCCAGCAGCCCCTCGGGGGGGGGCAATCAGCCCCAGCATTTT,CASSPSGGGNQPQHF,TRBV4-2,TRBJ1-5,-,-
TGTGCCAGCAGCTTGGGGGGAGATGGCTACACCTTC,CASSLGGDGYTF,TRBV5-6,TRBJ1-2,-,-
TGTGCCAGCAGTTTATTTGGGGGTTATTCGTCTGAAGCTTTCTTT,CASSLFGGYSSEAFF,TRBV27,TRBJ1-1,-,-
TGTGCCAGCAGTGACATCAGGGGGCCAGGAGCAGATACGCAGTATTTT,CASSDIRGPGADTQYF,TRBV25-1,TRBJ2-3,-,TRBD1
TGCGCCAGCAGCCAAGATCTGGCGGGGGAGCAGTTCTTC,CASSQDLAGEQFF,TRBV4-3,TRBJ2-1,-,-
TGTGCCAGCACCACAGGGAAAGGATACGAGCAGTACTTC,CASTTGKGYEQYF,TRBV5-5,TRBJ2-7,few,-
TGCAGTGAGACCCAAGGGCATACGCAGTATTTT,CSETQGHTQYF,TRBV20-1,TRBJ2-3,-,-
TGTGCCAGCAGCTTACTCGCAGCCGGGGGGTCCACAGATACGCAGTATTTT,CASSLLAAGGSTDTQYF,TRBV7-2,TRBJ2-3,-,TRBD2
TGTGCCAGCAGCTTAAACCGGGGCCGAGAGACCCAGTACTTC,CASSLNRGRETQYF,TRBV7-2,TRBJ2-5,once,-
TGTGCCAGCAGTTCCGGACAGGGGGCCCACGAGCAGTACTTC,CASSSGQGAHEQYF,TRBV28,TRBJ2-7,few,TRBD1
TGCGCCAGCAGCCACTCACTAGCGGGGGAGTACAATGAGCAGTTCTTC,CASSHSLAGEYNEQFF,TRBV4-3,TRBJ2-1,-,TRBD2
TGCAGTGCAGACCTTCACAATGAGCAGTTCTTC,CSADLHNEQFF,TRBV20-1,TRBJ2-1,-,-
TGTGCCAGCAGCCAAGCGACAGGTTGGGATTCACCCCTCCACTTT,CASSQATGWDSPLHF,TRBV14,TRBJ1-6,-,-
TGTGCCTGGAGTCTCAGGGGGCAGGGTGGCTACACCTTC,CAWSLRGQGGYTF,TRBV30,TRBJ1-2,-,TRBD1
TGTGCCAGCAGCCGGACCGCCGACAGCTCCTACGAGCAGTACTTC,CASSRTADSSYEQYF,TRBV9,TRBJ2-7,few,-
TGTGCCTGGAGTGTACTCATTCCTCCCTACGAGCAGTACTTC,CAWSVLIPPYEQYF,TRBV30,TRBJ2-7,-,-
TGCAGCGTCGGACAGGGGGCAAAAAACAATGAGCAGTTCTTC,CSVGQGAKNNEQFF,TRBV29-1,TRBJ2-1,-,TRBD1
TGTGCCAGCAGCCCCGACACCTACGAGCAGTACTTC,CASSPDTYEQYF,TRBV11-2,TRBJ2-7,-,-
TGTGCCAGCAGCCCCGGGACAGGTTCACAGCCCCAGCATTTT,CASSPGTGSQPQHF,TRBV5-5,TRBJ1-5,-,TRBD1